The 21 T cell receptor beta chains in this list originate from one sample, sequenced in a study of blood T cell repertoires in COVID-19. Clones were sequenced by immunoSEQ multiplex PCR, and TCRdb holds only the in-frame ones, with some missing. Of a few hundred thousand clones in the sample, roughly 90% were seen once. Sequenced: peripheral blood. These receptor sequences come from a woman in her 30s with COVID-19, enrolled during active disease.

This clone was detected a few times. The rearrangement uses TRBV3-1 (or the pseudogene TRBV3-2) and TRBJ2-7; tentatively, D is TRBD1 (5 bases). The CDR3 loop spans 14 amino acids. The germline V gene encodes CDR1 LGHDT and CDR2 YNNKEL (reference sequence). The germline V and J ends were trimmed by 4 bases and 5 bases, with 15 bases remaining between them. The CDR3 loop is CASSPQGAEDEQYF. Here the CDR3 DNA reads TGTGCCAGCAGCCCCCAGGGCGCTGAGGACGAGCAGTACTTC.

CDR3 sequence (DNA): TGCGCCAGCAGCTTCCTTCAGGGGGCCCCCTACAATGAGCAGTTCTTC. Amino acid sequence: CASSFLQGAPYNEQFF. This sequence joins TRBV5-1 and TRBJ2-1, with 8 positions matching TRBD1. The J segment lost 2 bases and the V segment lost 2 bases, leaving 6 bases of the junction unmatched. The length of the CDR3 is 16 residues. Germline V CDR1 and CDR2: SGHRS, YFSETQ.

This clone was counted a single time. V gene TRBV28 combines with J gene TRBJ1-2; 9 nucleotides agree with TRBD1. Germline CDR1 and CDR2: MDHEN and SYDVKM. The ends lost 6 bases at V and 5 bases at J; junction bases unmatched: 16. This CDR3 is 17 amino acids long. DNA for the CDR3: TGTGCCAGCAGCCAGGCGGGGACAGGGTTCATAAGTTATGGCTACACCTTC. Its protein is CASSQAGTGFISYGYTF.

The chain combines TRBV11-3 with TRBJ2-1, with TRBD2 identical over 8 bases. Germline V CDR1 and CDR2: SGHNT, YENEEA. CDR3 length: 15 amino acids. V lost 5 bases and J lost 5; bases outside the gene matches: 8. The CDR3 DNA reads TGTGCCAGCAGCCCCTTTGGCGGGAGGAACAATGAGCAGTTCTTC. Protein sequence: CASSPFGGRNNEQFF.

The V and J genes are TRBV7-2 and TRBJ2-3, with TRBD2 matching over 12 bases. Germline CDR1 and CDR2: SGHTA and FQGNSA. Trimming cost V 4 bases and J 3 bases; bases outside gene matches: 11. CDR3 length: 18 amino acids. The chain's CDR3 is CASSSTGLAGMRTDTQYF. The CDR3 region has the DNA TGTGCCAGCAGCTCAACCGGACTAGCGGGAATGAGGACAGATACGCAGTATTTT.

This chain links TRBV3-1 (or the pseudogene TRBV3-2) with TRBJ2-2; 14 nucleotides match TRBD2. Germline CDR1 reads LGHDT; CDR2 reads YNNKEL (reference sequence). The V gene end was trimmed by 3 bases and the J gene end by 4 bases; junction bases not matched to a gene: 4. The CDR3 extends over 17 amino acids. The CDR3 sequence is CASSQGLAGVGTGELFF. The CDR3 bases are TGTGCCAGCAGCCAGGGACTAGCGGGGGTTGGCACCGGGGAGCTGTTTTTT.

The V call is TRBV3-1 (or the pseudogene TRBV3-2), the J call TRBJ2-5; 10 nucleotides align to TRBD2. This CDR3 region has 15 residues. The trim removed 6 bases at V and 1 base at J, leaving 5 bases unmatched. Germline V gives CDR1 LGHDT, CDR2 YNNKEL (reference sequence). This chain's CDR3 is CASRYSGGPQETQYF. CDR3 sequence (DNA): TGTGCCAGCAGGTATAGCGGGGGGCCCCAAGAGACCCAGTACTTC.

The CDR3 nucleotides are TGCAGCGGCGGAGGGTGGGTTGGGGGAAATACGCAGTATTTT. Protein product: CSGGGWVGGNTQYF. The rearrangement links TRBV29-1 to TRBJ2-3; a weak D match, TRBD2 (6 bases). In germline, CDR1 is SQVTM, CDR2 ANQGSEA. The CDR3 spans 14 residues. Deletions cut 7 bases from V and 7 bases from J, with 21 bases between.

The rearrangement uses TRBV6-5 and TRBJ2-3, with D possibly TRBD1 on 6 matching bases. CDR1 and CDR2 from the germline V gene are MNHEY and SVGAGI. The CDR3 has 15 amino acids. The germline V and J ends were trimmed by 10 bases and 4 bases, with 21 bases remaining between them. The CDR3 bases are TGTGCCAACAACTCCACAGGGTCGAGGGCAGATACGCAGTATTTT. Its protein product is CANNSTGSRADTQYF.

To note about this clone: Other DNA variants within this sample encode the same CDR3. The chain couples TRBV7-2 to TRBJ2-3; D gene unclear. V lost 2 bases and J 0 bases, leaving 3 bases between the germline ends. This CDR3 has 13 residues. Germline lookup yields CDR1 SGHTA and CDR2 FQGNSA. In DNA, the CDR3 is TGTGCCAGCAGCTTACCAAGCACAGATACGCAGTATTTT. Protein: CASSLPSTDTQYF.

The rearrangement joins TRBV15 to TRBJ2-3, with TRBD1 as a possible D gene (5 bases). Germline V gives CDR1 LNHNV, CDR2 YYDKDF (reference sequence). V was clipped by 1 base and J by 5 bases, with 13 bases between them. This CDR3 spans 15 amino acids. The CDR3 DNA sequence: TGTGCCACCAGCAGAGGGGGTCAGGGAAGAGATACGCAGTATTTT. Protein product: CATSRGGQGRDTQYF.

The table lists this clone with a count of one. V usage is TRBV29-1 and J usage is TRBJ1-3; a possible D gene is TRBD1 (5 bases). V lost 1 base to trimming and J lost 2 bases, with 6 bases between them. CDR3 size: 13 residues. Germline CDR1 reads SQVTM; CDR2 reads ANQGSEA. The CDR3 is CSVEAGAGNTIYF. In DNA, the CDR3 is TGCAGCGTTGAAGCGGGGGCTGGAAACACCATATATTTT.

CDR3 region: CASSIGRAGGKLFF. Here the CDR3 DNA reads TGTGCCAGTAGTATAGGTCGGGCAGGGGGGAAACTGTTTTTT. The rearrangement joins TRBV19 to TRBJ1-4; TRBD1 agrees at 7 bases. V lost 1 base to trimming and J lost 11 bases; unmatched junction nucleotides: 7. Germline V lookup: CDR1 LNHDA, CDR2 SQIVND (reference sequence). The CDR3 sequence is 14 residues long.

The chain links TRBV7-2 to TRBJ2-1, with D possibly TRBD2 on 6 matching bases. CDR1 SGHTA and CDR2 FQGNSA come from the germline V gene. This CDR3 region has 15 residues. Trimming stripped 1 base from V and 10 bases from J, with 17 bases between. This CDR3 is CASSLVTGEVHEQFF. The CDR3 nucleotides are TGTGCCAGCAGCTTAGTAACTGGGGAGGTTCACGAGCAGTTCTTC.

The rearrangement uses TRBV6-6 and TRBJ2-1; D is perhaps TRBD1 (6 bases). CDR1 and CDR2 (germline): MNHNY, SVGAGI (reference sequence). Trimming shortened V by 2 bases and J by 2 bases, and 10 bases separated the two germline ends. The CDR3 extends over 15 amino acids. The CDR3 sequence: CASSYEQGTYNEQFF. CDR3 nucleotide sequence: TGTGCCAGCAGTTACGAGCAGGGGACCTACAATGAGCAGTTCTTC.

The V call is TRBV5-1, the J call TRBJ1-1; 7 bases fit TRBD1. V shed 4 bases, J shed 2 bases, and the junction held 5 bases outside the gene matches. Per germline, CDR1 SGHRS and CDR2 YFSETQ. The CDR3 has 14 amino acids. CDR3 residues: CASSGGTVNTEAFF. The CDR3 DNA is TGCGCCAGCAGCGGGGGGACAGTAAACACTGAAGCTTTCTTT.

The genes are TRBV7-2 and TRBJ2-7; 7 positions match TRBD1. Germline CDR1 and CDR2: SGHTA and FQGNSA. Trimming took 1 base from V and 2 from J; bases not matched to a gene: 2. The CDR3 length is 14 residues. The CDR3: CASSLVGTAYEQYV. Here the CDR3 DNA reads TGTGCCAGCAGCTTAGTTGGGACAGCCTACGAGCAGTACGTC.

The V gene is TRBV4-1, the J gene TRBJ1-2; 8 nucleotides match TRBD1. V gave up 1 base and J gave up 1 base; unmatched junction bases: 5. CDR1 MGHRA and CDR2 YSYEKL come from the germline V gene. The CDR3 consists of 16 residues. CDR3 sequence: CASSQARQGYNYGYTF. CDR3 DNA sequence: TGCGCCAGCAGCCAAGCCCGACAGGGGTATAACTATGGCTACACCTTC.

The chain uses TRBV19 and TRBJ2-7, with D unresolved. The CDR3 runs to 13 residues. Germline CDR1 LNHDA, CDR2 SQIVND (reference sequence). V was cut by 5 bases and J by 2 bases, with 10 bases left in between. In DNA form, the CDR3 reads TGTGCCAGTAGTTTGGGCGCCACCTACGAGCAGTACTTC. Encoded protein: CASSLGATYEQYF.

The gene calls are TRBV6-2 or TRBV6-3 and TRBJ1-4, with a tentative D call TRBD1 (5 bases). CDR1 is MNHEY and CDR2 is SVGEGT in the germline V gene. V lost 2 bases to trimming and J lost 0 bases, with 19 bases between them. CDR3 length: 19 residues. CDR3 nucleotide sequence: TGTGCCAGCAGTTACCGCCTCGGACAAACCGACTCAACTAATGAAAAACTGTTTTTT. Translating it yields CASSYRLGQTDSTNEKLFF.

CDR3 loop: CASSLSKPRGAEAFF. CDR3 DNA sequence: TGTGCCAGCAGTCTCTCGAAACCCCGGGGGGCGGAAGCTTTCTTT. The V call is TRBV2, the J call TRBJ1-1; D might be TRBD1 (6 bases). Germline lookup yields CDR1 SNHLY and CDR2 FYNNEI. The CDR3 totals 15 residues. The ends were cut back, 5 bases at V and 8 bases at J, with 21 bases in the middle.